This entry features one T cell receptor (beta chain) sequence. This clone occurred a few times. What this receptor recognizes is not known. The sample holds no much larger clone one base away, and base qualities are not on file. TCR CDR3 regions were amplified from genomic DNA by multiplex PCR using the deep immunoSEQ assay. For each cell subset, the extracted genomic DNA was distributed evenly across all wells of several immunoSEQ 96-well plates, and each plate served as one replicate. For sorted subsets, roughly 0.2 ug genomic DNA, equal to 25,000 to 35,000 T cell genomes, was loaded into each replicate PCR. The purified libraries were quantified using a Qubit 3.0 fluorometer, sized with a Bioanalyzer 2100, and then quantified again using the KAPA Library Quantification kit. Each immunoSEQ 96-well plate was sequenced on its own single-read 150-cycle Illumina NextSeq 550 flow cell. The source study handled its data this way. Because the immunoSEQ output held only junctional sequences and lacked quality scores, the filtering could not match the filtering applied to full-length reads. To assign V/J genes and CDR3, sequences were annotated using PyIR, a Python wrapper for IgBLAST v1.9, with IMGT germline references. Reads with weak V/J assignments (E-value above 1e-6), missing CDR3, stop codons, out-of-frame junctions, or ambiguous translated residues were removed. V3J clonotypes were defined by identical inferred V gene, J gene, and CDR3 amino acid sequence. To compute the percentage overlap between repertoires, the number of shared unique clonotypes was divided by the size of the smaller repertoire. Three approaches were used to assess repertoire richness: RTK rarefaction, the Chao1 estimator, and Recon v2.1 estimates of unobserved clonotypes. Generation probabilities were computed with OLGA for all TCRbeta clonotypes obtained by the gDNA method from a handful of donors. In its TCRdb copy, this immuneACCESS table keeps in-frame sequences only and misses some clones. Where compared with another copy, unresolved V genes explain less than half of these, and the others have no known cause. The DNA was the basis for D and trimming; V, J and clone size are from that table. For this sample the table gives over a million clones, of which about 74% were detected only once. The ten largest clones capture nearly 1.5% of the sample.

Donors were healthy HIV-negative adults with no recently reported acute infections or vaccinations. All donors were Caucasian adults living in Nashville, Tennessee, USA. CD4+ T cells were enriched through magnetic negative selection, after which naive cells were positively selected on CD45RA and the remaining negative fraction served as the memory subset. Blood was collected by leukapheresis, and PBMCs were isolated by Ficoll-Histopaque density gradient centrifugation and then cryopreserved in liquid nitrogen vapor phase. Analytical flow cytometry was used to check the purity and quantity of each magnetically sorted T cell population. Each sorted fraction had its genomic DNA isolated and then quantified by UV absorbance on a Nanodrop 2000c. The data derive from a study of shared clonotypes between healthy human individuals (dated by TCRdb to 2020 to 2022). With regard to the full study: Three men and two women, aged 18 to 49 years, made up the cohort. For each donor, CD4 naive and CD4 memory were each run on three plates, CD8 naive on two plates, and CD8 memory on one plate. To estimate repertoire size and how much clonotypes are shared between individuals, the study performed deep sequencing of blood TCR repertoires from a handful of healthy adults. Each donor's leukapheresis produced roughly between about 0.8 and 10 billion PBMCs. To increase sequencing depth and limit assay-specific biases, TCR repertoire library preparation and sequencing were carried out by different laboratories using diverse techniques. Points the paper makes about the study in general: When a handful of donors were compared, the shared fraction of clonotypes was 5% to 6.5% for naive CD4, 3.5% for naive CD8, 2.3% for memory CD4, and less than 0.45% for memory CD8. Compared with non-shared clonotypes, clonotypes shared by all four sorted-subset donors had higher generation probabilities. Sampling was restricted to blood, and TCR repertoires in tissue are likely to differ from TCR repertoires in blood. Because the study included only a small number of donors, the genetic and exposure-history diversity represented was limited. Naive subsets generally had larger estimated clonotype richness than memory subsets did. Pairwise subsampling indicated that sequencing depth was expected to affect the degree of clonotype sharing among donors. Incomplete sequencing was indicated by rarefaction of sorted-subset datasets, despite the large sequencing depth.

This sequence originates from a man younger than 35 in good health. Source material: memory CD4+ T cells sorted from blood. The sample's cell subset or site label, decoded: CD45RA-negative fraction.

The CDR3 protein: CASSLQAGFYNEQFF. The sequence in DNA is TGCGCCAGCAGCTTACAGGCCGGATTCTACAATGAGCAGTTCTTC. The sequence joins TRBV5-1 to TRBJ2-1; matching of 5 bases hints at TRBD1 as the D gene. Including cysteine and phenylalanine, the CDR3 has 15 amino acids. Just the 45-base CDR3 DNA is kept, in frame starting at base 1. Via the germline V gene, CDR1 is SGHRS and CDR2 YFSETQ. V and J lose 2 bases and 3 bases, and a span of 12 bases separates them.